These T cell receptor beta chains were read from a single sample in a study of T cell changes during pregnancy in multiple sclerosis. The repertoire was sequenced with immunoSEQ multiplex PCR; TCRdb's copy has only in-frame clones and lacks some. Of roughly 80,000 clones in the sample, around 90% were seen once. Source: peripheral blood, taken before pregnancy. The receptors here all came from a female donor with multiple sclerosis, enrolled in a pregnancy study. Each CDR3 is given without its conserved first and last residue. Clone size appears in some rows only: once, few, many, or a class for an expanded clone.

clone_size,j_call,v_call,cdr3_aa
NA,TRBJ2-1,TRBV6-6,ASSSADNEQF
NA,TRBJ1-3,TRBV14,ASSPVSGNTIY
NA,TRBJ1-5,TRBV30,AWSRQGGQPQH
NA,TRBJ1-2,TRBV5-6,ASSYSQGGGYT
NA,TRBJ1-1,TRBV6-4,ASSGEPGQGTEAF
NA,TRBJ2-5,TRBV15,ATDHERGETQY
NA,TRBJ2-2,TRBV7-2,ASSLEGAAGELF
NA,TRBJ1-2,TRBV6-5,ASRGTGAANYGYT
NA,TRBJ2-3,TRBV5-1,ASRSGGGQADTQY
NA,TRBJ2-7,TRBV4-1,ASSQTDDGGLTYEQY
once,TRBJ2-6,TRBV18,ASSQGSGAGANVLT
NA,TRBJ2-2,TRBV5-1,ASSLGDRGRTGELF
NA,TRBJ2-1,TRBV4-1,ASRLLPSGAPEQF
NA,TRBJ2-1,TRBV7-9,ASSLPTSAFDNEQF
NA,TRBJ1-2,TRBV5-6,ASSRLDRDNSYGYT